This entry lists 9 T cell receptor beta chains sequenced from one sample in a study of T cell changes during pregnancy in multiple sclerosis. Sequencing was performed with immunoSEQ multiplex PCR; in TCRdb, only in-frame clones are kept and a portion is missing. The sample lists over 55,000 clones; 93% were seen once. The input for sequencing was peripheral blood, taken after pregnancy. These receptors all stem from a female donor with multiple sclerosis, enrolled in a pregnancy study.

The chain couples TRBV9 to TRBJ2-7; 10 nucleotides line up with TRBD1. The junction had 5 bases not matched to a gene; V was cut back by 1 base and J by 7 bases. From germline, CDR1 is SGDLS and CDR2 YYNGEE. The CDR3 covers 14 residues. The chain's CDR3 is CASSVFDRGREQYF. The CDR3 bases are TGTGCCAGCAGCGTATTCGACAGGGGGCGGGAGCAGTACTTC. Complete variable domain (other parts from reference TRBV9 and TRBJ2-7): DSGVTQTPKHLITATGQRVTLRCSPRSGDLSVYWYQQSLDQGLQFLIQYYNGEERAKGNILERFSAQQFPDLHSELNLSSLELGDSALYFCASSVFDRGREQYFGPGTRLTVT.

The chain recombines TRBV28 with TRBJ1-2; D may be TRBD1 (5 bases). The CDR3 covers 13 residues. V gave up 6 bases and J gave up 2 bases, with 10 bases separating them. CDR1 and CDR2 from the germline V gene are MDHEN and SYDVKM. The chain's CDR3 is CASSRQINYGYTF. CDR3 nucleotide sequence: TGTGCCAGCAGCCGACAGATCAACTATGGCTACACCTTC.

This clone was counted once. The gene calls are TRBV27 and TRBJ2-3; TRBD2 might be the D (5 bases). Germline CDR1 and CDR2: MNHEY and SMNVEV (reference sequence). CDR3 size: 16 residues. Trimming left V 8 bases short and J 0 bases short, with 18 bases between. The CDR3 DNA sequence: TGTGCCAGCCTAGACCCAAGCGGCCAAAGCACAGATACGCAGTATTTT. Encoded protein: CASLDPSGQSTDTQYF.

This clone has a single count. The rearrangement links TRBV27 to TRBJ2-7, with 14 positions matching TRBD2. The CDR3 extends over 15 amino acids. J lost 3 bases, V lost 6 bases, and 4 bases had no gene match. Germline V gene lookup returns CDR1 MNHEY and CDR2 SMNVEV (reference sequence). In DNA, the CDR3 is TGTGCCAGCAGGGGACTAGCGGGAGTTGGCTACGAGCAGTACTTC. This codes for CASRGLAGVGYEQYF.

V and J are TRBV28 and TRBJ2-7; TRBD2 matches at 7 bases. Germline V gives CDR1 MDHEN, CDR2 SYDVKM. Trimming took 3 bases from V and 4 from J; bases not matched to a gene: 6. The CDR3 is 14 residues long. The CDR3 reads CASSLGGRAYEQYF. DNA of the CDR3: TGTGCCAGCAGTTTGGGAGGGAGGGCTTACGAGCAGTACTTC.

This chain links TRBV9 with TRBJ2-2, with 9 bases identical to TRBD1. This CDR3 region has 16 residues. The V gene end was trimmed by 0 bases and the J gene end by 3 bases; junction bases not matched to a gene: 3. Germline V gene lookup returns CDR1 SGDLS and CDR2 YYNGEE. The CDR3 here is CASSVAGTGYTGELFF. The CDR3 nucleotides are TGTGCCAGCAGCGTAGCTGGGACAGGGTACACCGGGGAGCTGTTTTTT. Filled out from reference TRBV9 and TRBJ2-2, the complete variable domain reads DSGVTQTPKHLITATGQRVTLRCSPRSGDLSVYWYQQSLDQGLQFLIQYYNGEERAKGNILERFSAQQFPDLHSELNLSSLELGDSALYFCASSVAGTGYTGELFFGEGSRLTVL.

The chain links TRBV4-3 to TRBJ1-1, with 8 bases matching TRBD1. J was trimmed by 8 bases and V by 3 bases; bases with no gene match: 8. Looked up from germline, CDR1 is LGHNA and CDR2 is YSLEER. The CDR3 is 14 residues long. The CDR3 loop reads CASSHRQGTSEAFF. CDR3 in DNA: TGCGCCAGCAGCCATCGACAGGGGACTTCCGAAGCTTTCTTT.

This clone was seen only once. The chain is built from TRBV30 and TRBJ1-2; 8 bases match TRBD1. The CDR3 sequence is 12 residues long. Germline values: CDR1 GTSNPN, CDR2 SVGIG (reference sequence). J gave up 4 bases and V 8 bases, and 6 bases lay outside the gene matches. The CDR3 protein is CAGQGRSYGYTF. In nucleotides, the CDR3 is TGTGCCGGACAGGGCCGCAGCTATGGCTACACCTTC.

The genes are TRBV28 and TRBJ2-3; D is possibly TRBD2 (6 bases). Trimming removed 1 base from V and 10 bases from J, with 12 bases in between. Germline loops: CDR1 MDHEN, CDR2 SYDVKM. The CDR3 runs to 13 residues. The CDR3: CASSLSGSSAQYF. The DNA for the CDR3 is TGTGCCAGCAGTTTATCCGGGAGCTCCGCGCAGTATTTT. The whole variable domain, remainder taken from reference TRBV28 and TRBJ2-3, is DVKVTQSSRYLVKRTGEKVFLECVQDMDHENMFWYRQDPGLGLRLIYFSYDVKMKEKGDIPEGYSVSREKKERFSLILESASTNQTSMYLCASSLSGSSAQYFGPGTRLTVL.